A single sample is the source of the 8 T cell receptor beta chains below, sequenced in a study of T cells in localized non-small cell lung cancer (dated by TCRdb to about 2020). Libraries came from the immunoSEQ multiplex PCR assay. This immuneACCESS table, as held by TCRdb, lists in-frame sequences with V and J called but not all clones. Of the missing ones, under half trace to an unresolved V gene in checked studies; the others have no known cause. The sample table records about 35,000 clones; approximately 90% of these occur just once. Approximately 10% of the sample goes to the ten largest clones. The sequencing used peripheral blood mononuclear cells, collected before any cancer treatment. The receptors derive from a female donor older than 55 with stage II lung adenocarcinoma.

This rearrangement joins TRBV2 to TRBJ2-7; perhaps D is TRBD1 or TRBD2 (6 bases each). V dropped 2 bases and J dropped 3 bases, with 17 bases sitting between them. The CDR3 is 16 residues long. Per the germline V gene, CDR1 is SNHLY and CDR2 is FYNNEI. The CDR3 bases are TGTGCCAGCAGTGAAAGGGGGGCCGGGATCCTCTACGAGCAGTACTTC. It encodes CASSERGAGILYEQYF.

This sequence joins TRBV18 and TRBJ2-7; 8 nucleotides agree with TRBD1. Germline values: CDR1 KGHSH, CDR2 LQKENI. This CDR3 comprises 14 residues. The junction had 8 bases not matched to a gene; V was cut back by 3 bases and J by 7 bases. CDR3 sequence: CASSPSTGDREQYF. CDR3 bases: TGTGCCAGCTCACCTTCGACAGGGGATCGGGAGCAGTACTTC.

The chain recombines TRBV11-2 with TRBJ1-3; D is unresolved. From germline, CDR1 is SGHAT and CDR2 FQNNGV. The CDR3 extends over 14 amino acids. Trimming removed 6 bases at V and 4 bases at J, with 13 bases between. In DNA form, the CDR3 reads TGTGCCAGCAGTTGGTCCGGAGAGGGAAACACCATATATTTT. It yields the protein CASSWSGEGNTIYF. Full variable domain (outside the CDR3, taken from reference TRBV11-2 and TRBJ1-3): EAGVAQSPRYKIIEKRQSVAFWCNPISGHATLYWYQQILGQGPKLLIQFQNNGVVDDSQLPKDRFSAERLKGVDSTLKIQPAKLEDSAVYLCASSWSGEGNTIYFGEGSWLTVV.

The chain combines TRBV7-2 with TRBJ2-1; D is perhaps TRBD2 (6 bases). The germline V gene encodes CDR1 SGHTA and CDR2 FQGNSA. Trimming left V 1 base short and J 1 base short, with 8 bases between. The CDR3 is 15 residues long. Written as DNA, the CDR3 is TGTGCCAGCAGCTTAGATGGGGGGTCCTACAATGAGCAGTTCTTC. Translated: CASSLDGGSYNEQFF.

This clone was detected once. The V and J genes are TRBV27 and TRBJ2-1; the match to TRBD2 covers 10 bases. This CDR3 spans 14 amino acids. Germline V gene lookup returns CDR1 MNHEY and CDR2 SMNVEV (reference sequence). The V gene end was trimmed by 7 bases and the J gene end by 7 bases; junction bases not matched to a gene: 7. CDR3 region: CASTTSGTFNEQFF. Written as DNA, the CDR3 is TGTGCCAGCACCACTAGCGGGACCTTTAATGAGCAGTTCTTC.

This clone came up once. The CDR3 protein is CASSSRDRGTDTQYF. As DNA, the CDR3 is TGTGCCAGCAGCTCTCGCGACAGGGGCACAGATACGCAGTATTTT. The chain employs TRBV5-4 and TRBJ2-3, with TRBD1 matching over 7 bases. Germline trimming cut 3 bases from V and 1 base from J; bases unmatched to any gene: 5. The CDR3 covers 15 residues. Germline V gene data show CDR1 as SGHNT and CDR2 as YYREEE (reference sequence).

The chain couples TRBV7-8 to TRBJ2-7; D unresolved. The V end was cut by 4 bases, the J end by 6 bases, with 7 bases between. Germline V gene sequence: CDR1 SGHVS, CDR2 FQNEAQ. This CDR3 has 11 residues. The CDR3 protein is CASSSRGEQYF. DNA of the CDR3: TGTGCCAGCAGCTCCAGAGGCGAGCAGTACTTC.

The chain combines TRBV7-8 with TRBJ1-1; TRBD1 matches 7 bases. There are 15 residues in the CDR3. Germline V gene sequence: CDR1 SGHVS, CDR2 FQNEAQ. Trimming at V came to 2 bases and at J to 1 base, leaving 4 bases not matched to a gene. The CDR3 bases are TGTGCCAGCAGCTTAAGGGGGCCATCGAACACTGAAGCTTTCTTT. It encodes CASSLRGPSNTEAFF.